This T cell receptor beta chain was captured by sequencing in a study of technical replicates of blood from a handful of donors. The V gene lost 3 bases and the J gene lost 5 bases, with 13 bases spanning the gap. CDR3 length: 15 residues. The V gene's germline CDR1 is MNHEY and CDR2 SMNVEV (reference sequence). Produced via immunoSEQ multiplex PCR; TCRdb's table is partial and in-frame only. The table lists about 82,000 clones, 90% to 95% of them singletons, with 0.39% in the top ten. The chain uses TRBV27 and TRBJ1-4; D call uncertain. This TCR was recovered from a human donor in good health. Sample: T cells isolated from PBMCs. In DNA form, the CDR3 reads TGTGCCAGCAGTTTCAACAGAGTTAGGAATGAAAAACTGTTTTTT. Its protein product is CASSFNRVRNEKLFF.